These T cell receptor beta chains were read from a single sample in a study of blood T cell repertoires in COVID-19. Generated by immunoSEQ multiplex PCR, the TCRdb table keeps only in-frame clones and is missing some. The profile covers around 240,000 clones, with more than 65% appearing a single time and 1.4% taken by the ten largest. Source material: peripheral blood. The receptors come from a woman aged 40 to 55 who had recovered from COVID-19. CDR3s include the opening cysteine and the closing phenylalanine or tryptophan. The D gene is left open where the match is weak. Expanded clones get a size class; other rows say once, few or many, or leave the size out.

J	D	V	size	CDR3	DNA
TRBJ1-1	.	TRBV2	.	CASVPRQDKIITEAFF	TGTGCCAGCGTTCCGCGACAGGACAAAATTATCACTGAAGCTTTCTTT
TRBJ1-1	TRBD1	TRBV5-1	.	CASRPGQQNTEAFF	TGCGCCAGCCGACCGGGACAGCAGAACACTGAAGCTTTCTTT
TRBJ1-1	.	TRBV6-5	.	CASSYRYRETEAFF	TGTGCCAGCAGTTACCGGTACAGGGAAACTGAAGCTTTCTTT
TRBJ2-2	TRBD2	TRBV5-1	.	CASSTTSGGNTGELFF	TGCGCCAGCAGCACTACTAGCGGGGGGAACACCGGGGAGCTGTTTTTT
TRBJ2-1	TRBD2	TRBV11-3	.	CASSLVGRGGPPYNEQFF	TGTGCCAGCAGCTTAGTTGGGCGGGGGGGGCCGCCTTACAATGAGCAGTTCTTC
TRBJ1-2	.	TRBV19	.	CASSIFGSLLENYGYTF	TGTGCCAGTAGTATATTCGGGTCGCTCTTGGAAAACTATGGCTACACCTTC
TRBJ2-5	.	TRBV2	.	CASEFTESQETQYF	TGTGCCAGCGAATTCACAGAGAGTCAAGAGACCCAGTACTTC
TRBJ2-3	TRBD2	TRBV4-2	.	CASSQGAGGLGDTQYF	TGTGCCAGCAGCCAAGGGGCGGGGGGGCTAGGAGATACGCAGTATTTT
TRBJ1-2	.	TRBV7-2	.	CASSFLNYGYTF	TGTGCCAGCAGCTTCCTAAACTATGGCTACACCTTC
TRBJ1-2	TRBD1	TRBV5-1	.	CASSKTGVDDGYTF	TGCGCCAGTTCCAAAACAGGGGTTGACGATGGCTACACCTTC
TRBJ1-4	TRBD1	TRBV6-6	.	CASSYRDREEKLFF	TGTGCCAGCAGTTACAGGGACAGGGAAGAAAAACTGTTTTTT
TRBJ1-2	.	TRBV6-6	.	CASRDRDSYGYTF	TGTGCCAGCAGAGACCGGGACTCTTATGGCTACACCTTC
TRBJ2-5	TRBD2	TRBV5-1	.	CASRTGLAGETGETQYF	TGCGCCAGCAGGACTGGACTAGCGGGGGAAACGGGGGAGACCCAGTACTTC
TRBJ1-2	.	TRBV5-6	.	CASSSDFIYGYTF	TGTGCCAGCAGCTCGGACTTTATCTATGGCTACACCTTC
TRBJ2-5	TRBD2	TRBV2	.	CASSENSGGSRETQYF	TGTGCCAGCAGTGAAAATTCGGGGGGATCCAGGGAGACCCAGTACTTC
TRBJ1-3	TRBD1	TRBV5-1	.	CASSLGQAGNTIYF	TGCGCCAGCAGTTTAGGACAGGCTGGAAACACCATATATTTT
TRBJ2-7	TRBD2	TRBV19	.	CASSRDTGVAGGYEQYF	TGTGCCAGTAGCCGGGACACGGGAGTAGCGGGGGGTTACGAGCAGTACTTC
TRBJ2-3	.	TRBV7-2	few	CASSLITSTDTQYF	TGTGCCAGCAGCCTGATTACATCCACAGATACGCAGTATTTT
TRBJ2-7	TRBD1	TRBV5-4	.	CASSNRQGGDEQYF	TGTGCCAGCAGCAATCGACAGGGGGGCGACGAGCAGTACTTC
TRBJ2-2	.	TRBV7-9	.	CASSPRGDTGELFF	TGTGCCAGCAGCCCCAGGGGAGACACCGGGGAGCTGTTTTTT
TRBJ2-7	TRBD1	TRBV5-1	.	CASSLAVRGRDEQYF	TGCGCCAGCAGCTTGGCCGTCAGGGGGCGGGACGAGCAGTACTTC
TRBJ2-7	TRBD2	TRBV5-1	.	CASSQPPGLASEQYF	TGCGCCAGCAGCCAACCGCCGGGACTAGCCAGCGAGCAGTACTTC
TRBJ1-1	.	TRBV2	.	CASSGQGNTEAFF	TGTGCCAGCAGTGGGCAGGGGAACACTGAAGCTTTCTTT
TRBJ1-2	.	TRBV12-3/TRBV12-4	.	CASSRTGNYGYTF	TGTGCCAGCAGTAGGACGGGGAACTATGGCTACACCTTC
TRBJ2-3	TRBD1	TRBV28	.	CASKQGAIDTQYF	TGTGCCAGCAAACAGGGGGCGATAGATACGCAGTATTTT
TRBJ2-5	TRBD2	TRBV6-2/TRBV6-3	.	CASSYVSGVILEETQYF	TGTGCCAGCAGTTACGTAAGCGGGGTAATACTAGAAGAGACCCAGTACTTC
TRBJ1-2	.	TRBV9	.	CASSVASSGWNGYTF	TGTGCCAGCAGCGTAGCTTCGTCAGGGTGGAATGGCTACACCTTC
TRBJ1-1	TRBD1	TRBV19	.	CASSIGTGPPEAFF	TGTGCCAGTAGTATCGGGACAGGCCCCCCTGAAGCTTTCTTT
TRBJ1-1	TRBD1	TRBV12-5	.	CASGLIIRGRGTEAFF	TGTGCTAGTGGTTTGATAATCAGGGGGCGGGGCACTGAAGCTTTCTTT
TRBJ2-7	.	TRBV21-1	.	CASSNRGQREQYF	TGTGCCAGCAGCAATCGAGGACAGAGAGAGCAGTACTTC
TRBJ2-3	TRBD2	TRBV5-4	.	CASSPRTSGGVDTQYF	TGTGCCAGCAGCCCGCGGACTAGCGGGGGGGTCGATACGCAGTATTTT
TRBJ2-1	.	TRBV7-2	.	CASSLGYREFYNEQFF	TGTGCCAGCAGCTTAGGCTACAGGGAGTTCTACAATGAGCAGTTCTTC
TRBJ1-1	.	TRBV7-9	once	CASSEDSPPLSEAFF	TGTGCCAGCAGCGAGGACAGTCCCCCTCTCTCTGAAGCTTTCTTT
TRBJ1-5	.	TRBV4-3	.	CASSQDYRENQPQHF	TGCGCCAGCAGCCAAGATTACAGGGAGAACCAGCCCCAGCATTTT
TRBJ1-3	.	TRBV18	few	CASSPPKGRGGNTIYF	TGTGCCAGCTCACCACCGAAGGGGCGCGGTGGAAACACCATATATTTT
TRBJ1-1	TRBD1	TRBV5-1	.	CATSTGRLTEAFF	TGCGCCACTTCGACAGGGCGCCTCACTGAAGCTTTCTTT
TRBJ1-2	.	TRBV28	.	CASKLKGNGYTF	TGTGCCAGCAAACTAAAGGGGAATGGCTACACCTTC
TRBJ2-2	TRBD2	TRBV19	.	CASTTTSGGAYGAGELFF	TGTGCCAGTACCACGACTAGCGGGGGGGCTTATGGGGCCGGGGAGCTGTTTTTT
TRBJ2-3	.	TRBV4-3	.	CASSQDWAGTTDTQYF	TGCGCCAGCAGCCAAGATTGGGCGGGGACCACAGATACGCAGTATTTT
TRBJ2-1	TRBD2	TRBV6-6	.	CASSPSHGTSGGNEQFF	TGTGCCAGCAGTCCCTCCCACGGGACTAGCGGGGGTAATGAGCAGTTCTTC
TRBJ1-5	.	TRBV7-2	.	CASSLDTGTVQPQHF	TGTGCCAGCAGCTTAGATACAGGGACCGTGCAGCCCCAGCATTTT
TRBJ2-3	.	TRBV28	.	CASSRKRGGTDTQYF	TGTGCCAGCAGTCGAAAGAGGGGGGGGACAGATACGCAGTATTTT
TRBJ2-3	TRBD2	TRBV7-2	.	CASSISGGVASTDTQYF	TGTGCCAGCAGCATTAGCGGGGGAGTCGCAAGCACAGATACGCAGTATTTT
TRBJ2-2	TRBD1	TRBV9	.	CASSVSGQTNTGELFF	TGTGCCAGCAGCGTCTCGGGACAGACGAACACCGGGGAGCTGTTTTTT
TRBJ1-4	.	TRBV3-1/TRBV3-2	.	CASSQGATNEKLFF	TGTGCCAGCAGCCAAGGAGCAACTAATGAAAAACTGTTTTTT
TRBJ2-1	TRBD2	TRBV6-2/TRBV6-3	.	CASSYRTSGVWEQFF	TGTGCCAGCAGTTATAGAACTAGCGGGGTGTGGGAGCAGTTCTTC
TRBJ2-2	.	TRBV7-2	.	CASSLGGSGNTGELFF	TGTGCCAGCAGCTTAGGTGGTAGCGGGAACACCGGGGAGCTGTTTTTT
TRBJ2-3	.	TRBV12-3/TRBV12-4	.	CASSLYIDTQYF	TGTGCCAGCAGTTTATATATAGATACGCAGTATTTT
TRBJ1-1	TRBD1	TRBV5-4	few	CASSNEDRGNTEAFF	TGTGCCAGCAGCAACGAGGACAGGGGAAACACTGAAGCTTTCTTT
TRBJ1-2	.	TRBV5-1	.	CASRGTSYNYGYTF	TGCGCCAGCAGAGGGACTTCCTATAACTATGGCTACACCTTC
TRBJ2-2	TRBD1	TRBV10-3	.	CAIGGQGDTGELFF	TGTGCCATCGGCGGACAGGGAGACACCGGGGAGCTGTTTTTT
TRBJ1-4	.	TRBV7-8	.	CASRGRGRTNEKLFF	TGTGCCAGCAGGGGCAGGGGACGAACTAATGAAAAACTGTTTTTT
TRBJ2-5	TRBD2	TRBV6-2/TRBV6-3	.	CASSRGASGGAIETQYF	TGTGCCAGCAGCCGAGGTGCTAGCGGGGGGGCTATAGAGACCCAGTACTTC
TRBJ1-1	.	TRBV23-1	.	CASRDTEAFF	TGCGCCAGCCGGGACACTGAAGCTTTCTTT
TRBJ2-5	TRBD1	TRBV5-6	few	CASSADRGSRETQYF	TGTGCCAGCAGCGCGGACAGGGGGAGTCGGGAGACCCAGTACTTC